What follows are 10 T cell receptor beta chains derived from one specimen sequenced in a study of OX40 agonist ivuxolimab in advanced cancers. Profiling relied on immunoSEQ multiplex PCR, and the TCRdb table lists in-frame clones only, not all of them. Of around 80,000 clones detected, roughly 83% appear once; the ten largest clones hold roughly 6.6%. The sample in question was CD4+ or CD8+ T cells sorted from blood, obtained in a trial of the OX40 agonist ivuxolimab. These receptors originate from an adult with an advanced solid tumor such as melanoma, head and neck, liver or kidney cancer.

CDR3 nucleotide sequence: TGTGCCTGGAGTCTACACACAGGGGGAATAGCCAATCAGCCCCAGCATTTT. This sequence encodes CAWSLHTGGIANQPQHF. V gene TRBV30 combines with J gene TRBJ1-5; TRBD1 agrees at 8 bases. The CDR3 sequence is 17 residues long. Losses at the gene ends were 2 bases for V and 3 bases for J; bases not matched to a gene: 12. Germline V gene lookup returns CDR1 GTSNPN and CDR2 SVGIG (reference sequence).

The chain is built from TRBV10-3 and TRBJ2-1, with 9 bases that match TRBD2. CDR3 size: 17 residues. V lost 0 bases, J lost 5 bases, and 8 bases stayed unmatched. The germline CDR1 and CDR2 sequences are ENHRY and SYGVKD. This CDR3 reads CAISESSSGSSNNEQFF. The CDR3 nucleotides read TGTGCCATCAGTGAGTCGAGTAGCGGGAGCAGCAACAATGAGCAGTTCTTC.

The CDR3 loop is CASSSSPGVGSPLHF. In DNA, the CDR3 is TGTGCCAGCAGTTCCTCCCCAGGGGTGGGTTCACCCCTCCACTTT. The J gene is TRBJ1-6, the V gene TRBV6-5, with D possibly TRBD1 on 6 matching bases. CDR3 length: 15 amino acids. Germline V gene lookup returns CDR1 MNHEY and CDR2 SVGAGI. V gave up 4 bases and J gave up 9 bases, with 16 bases separating them.

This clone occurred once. DNA of the CDR3: TGCAGCGTTGCCCGATCAGGGCAGGGAAGCTACAATGAGCAGTTCTTC. It codes for CSVARSGQGSYNEQFF. The chain uses TRBV29-1 and TRBJ2-1, with a tentative D call TRBD1 (5 bases). Germline V CDR1 and CDR2: SQVTM, ANQGSEA. This CDR3 has 16 residues. V was pared by 4 bases and J by 3 bases, with 19 bases between.

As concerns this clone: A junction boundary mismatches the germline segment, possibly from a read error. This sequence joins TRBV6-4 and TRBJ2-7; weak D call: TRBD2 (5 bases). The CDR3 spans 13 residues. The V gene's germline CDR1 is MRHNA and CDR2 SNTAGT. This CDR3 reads CASSGVSGPSEPF. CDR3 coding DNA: TGTGCCAGCAGTGGGGTGAGCGGACCCAGTGAGCCCTTC.

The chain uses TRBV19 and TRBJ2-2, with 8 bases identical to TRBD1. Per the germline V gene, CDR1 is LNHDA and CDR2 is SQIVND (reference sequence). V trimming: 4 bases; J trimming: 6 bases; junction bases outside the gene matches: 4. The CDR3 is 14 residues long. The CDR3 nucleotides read TGTGCCAGTAGTAGGGACAGGAGATCCGGGGAGCTGTTTTTT. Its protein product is CASSRDRRSGELFF.

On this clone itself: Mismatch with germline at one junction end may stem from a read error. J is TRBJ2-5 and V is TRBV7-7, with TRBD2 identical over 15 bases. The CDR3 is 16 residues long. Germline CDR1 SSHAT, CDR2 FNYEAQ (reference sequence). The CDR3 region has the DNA TGTGCTAGCAGCTTGGGACTAGCGGGAGGCTTGGAGACCCAGTACTTC. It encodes CASSLGLAGGLETQYF.

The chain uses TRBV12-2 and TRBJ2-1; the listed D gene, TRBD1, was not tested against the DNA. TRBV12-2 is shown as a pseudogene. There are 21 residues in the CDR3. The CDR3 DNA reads TGTGCAAGTCGCTTAGTGGAGGGTGGACAGGCCAACTTCGAACCTTACAATGAGCAGTTCTTC. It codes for CASRLVEGGQANFEPYNEQFF.

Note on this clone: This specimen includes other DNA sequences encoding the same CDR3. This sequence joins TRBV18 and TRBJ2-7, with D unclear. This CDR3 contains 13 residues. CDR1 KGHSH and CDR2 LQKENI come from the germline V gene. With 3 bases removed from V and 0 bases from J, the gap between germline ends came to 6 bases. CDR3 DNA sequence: TGTGCCAGCTCACCTGCTGTCTCCTACGAGCAGTACTTC. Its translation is CASSPAVSYEQYF.

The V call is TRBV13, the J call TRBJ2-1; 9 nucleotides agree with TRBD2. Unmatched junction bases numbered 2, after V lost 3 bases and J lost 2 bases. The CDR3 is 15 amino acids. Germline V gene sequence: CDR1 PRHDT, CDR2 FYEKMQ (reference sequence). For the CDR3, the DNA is TGTGCCAGCAGCTTCAGACTAGCGGCCTACAATGAGCAGTTCTTC. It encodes CASSFRLAAYNEQFF.